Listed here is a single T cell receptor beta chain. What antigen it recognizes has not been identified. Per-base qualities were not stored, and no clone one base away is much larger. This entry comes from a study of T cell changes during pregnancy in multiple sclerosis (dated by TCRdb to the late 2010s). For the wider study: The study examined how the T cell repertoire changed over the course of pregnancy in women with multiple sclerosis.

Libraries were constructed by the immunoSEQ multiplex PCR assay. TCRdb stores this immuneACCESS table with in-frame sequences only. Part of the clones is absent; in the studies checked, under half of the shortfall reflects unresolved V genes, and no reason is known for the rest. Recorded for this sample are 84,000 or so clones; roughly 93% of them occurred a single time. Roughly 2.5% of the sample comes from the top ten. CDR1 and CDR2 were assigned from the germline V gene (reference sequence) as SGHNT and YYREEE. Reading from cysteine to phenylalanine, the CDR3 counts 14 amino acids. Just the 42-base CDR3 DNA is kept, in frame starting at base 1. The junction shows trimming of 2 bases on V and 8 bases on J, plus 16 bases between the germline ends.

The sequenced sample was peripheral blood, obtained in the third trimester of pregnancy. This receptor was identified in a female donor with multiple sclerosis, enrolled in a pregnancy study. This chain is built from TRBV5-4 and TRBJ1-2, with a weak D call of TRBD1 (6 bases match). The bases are TGTGCCAGCAGCTTAATAGGGAGCAGGGGCGGCTACACCTTC. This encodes CASSLIGSRGGYTF. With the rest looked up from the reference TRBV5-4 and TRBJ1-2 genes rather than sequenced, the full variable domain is ETGVTQSPTHLIKTRGQQVTLRCSSQSGHNTVSWYQQALGQGPQFIFQYYREEENGRGNFPPRFSGLQFPNYSSELNVNALELDDSALYLCASSLIGSRGGYTFGSGTRLTVV.